The TCR beta chain under discussion was sequenced for a study of blood T cell repertoires in COVID-19. Across the whole study: The origin of the acute and convalescent COVID-19 samples was the United States, Italy and Spain. From T cells, B-cell-depleted T cells, or PBMCs came the material, which was cDNA or gDNA.

Germline V gene sequence: CDR1 ENHRY, CDR2 SYGVKD. V lost 9 bases, J lost 4 bases, and 7 bases stayed unmatched. CDR3 size: 13 residues. In the authors' workflow: From reference gene primer amplification, estimates of nucleated cell counts were derived. Profiled with immunoSEQ multiplex PCR; TCRdb holds only in-frame clones, not every one. For V, J and clone size, that table is used; D and trimming come from the DNA. The data show approximately 220,000 clones, about 83% seen once. Sequences were obtained from peripheral blood. The sequence was collected from a woman between 40 and 55 years old with active or convalescent COVID-19. The chain joins TRBV10-3 to TRBJ2-5, with 8 positions matching TRBD1. DNA of the CDR3: TGTGCCATTTCCGGACAGGGTATAGAGACCCAGTACTTC. It codes for CAISGQGIETQYF.